This T cell receptor (beta chain) was sequenced during a study of blood T cell repertoires in COVID-19. Germline trimming cut 2 bases from V and 6 bases from J; bases unmatched to any gene: 5. This CDR3 region has 15 residues. CDR1 KGHSH and CDR2 LQKENI come from the germline V gene. Original methodology: For nucleated cells, counts were estimated from reference gene primer amplification. Libraries were prepared by immunoSEQ multiplex PCR; TCRdb keeps only in-frame clonotypes and omits some of them. The DNA gave D and trimming, while V, J and clone size come from that table. The sample lists 20,000 to 30,000 clones, approximately 86% occurring once.

The TCR originated in a man aged 65 to 85 with acute or convalescent COVID-19. Sequencing was done on a sample of peripheral blood. The V and J genes are TRBV18 and TRBJ2-1, with 9 bases matching TRBD1. CDR3 loop: CASSPSSTGGNEQFF. DNA for the CDR3: TGTGCCAGCTCACCATCGTCGACAGGGGGCAATGAGCAGTTCTTC.